The 20 T cell receptor beta chains below come from one sample, sequenced in a study of T cells in Graves' hyperthyroidism and ophthalmopathy. RNA transcripts were the template for amplifying TCR beta CDR3 regions. TCR CDR3 underwent first-round RT-PCR with the HTBI primer set. TCRdb independently ran MiXCR on the multiplex PCR reads; one entry per CDR3 protein. The sample lists about 100,000 distinct CDR3 sequences; 16% were seen once. The specimen sequenced was blood. The receptors stem from a woman aged 45-65 years with Graves' hyperthyroidism.

There are many counts of this clonotype. V usage is TRBV20-1 and J usage is TRBJ2-5; no reliable D call. V was clipped by 6 bases and J by 4 bases, with 15 bases between them. The CDR3 extends over 13 amino acids. Germline lookup yields CDR1 DFQATT and CDR2 SNEGSKA (reference sequence). CDR3 sequence: CSAPTGEGETQYF. CDR3 coding DNA: TGCAGTGCGCCCACCGGAGAAGGAGAGACCCAGTACTTC.

The table lists this clonotype with many counts. This chain joins TRBV10-3 and TRBJ1-2, with D unclear. The ends were cut back, 10 bases at V and 0 bases at J, with 15 bases in the middle. CDR1 is ENHRY and CDR2 is SYGVKD in the germline V gene. The CDR3 is 14 amino acids. CDR3: CATLRGTSNYGYTF. The CDR3 nucleotides read TGTGCCACCCTGAGAGGAACCTCTAACTATGGCTACACCTTC.

This clonotype was found many times. The V and J genes are TRBV20-1 and TRBJ2-4; no firm D call. CDR3 length: 12 amino acids. Germline lookup yields CDR1 DFQATT and CDR2 SNEGSKA (reference sequence). Trimming left V 7 bases short and J 2 bases short, with 9 bases between. The CDR3 reads CSGSQSKNIQYF. The CDR3 nucleotides are TGCAGTGGGAGTCAATCCAAAAACATTCAGTACTTC.

In this sample, this clonotype turned up many times. The V gene is TRBV19, the J gene TRBJ1-4; 8 bases agree with TRBD1. The CDR3 extends over 16 amino acids. V was clipped by 3 bases and J by 6 bases; unmatched bases: 9. Germline V gene data show CDR1 as LNHDA and CDR2 as SQIVND (reference sequence). The CDR3 DNA reads TGTGCCAGTAGTATGGGTTACACAGGGGGTTATGAAAAACTGTTTTTT. Protein sequence: CASSMGYTGGYEKLFF.

This clonotype was observed at least ten times. The chain employs TRBV3-2 and TRBJ1-2; the table's D call, TRBD1, has no DNA check behind it. TRBV3-2 is described as a pseudogene. The CDR3 runs 13 residues. In nucleotides, the CDR3 is TGTGCCAGCAGCCAAGGGGCCAGGGATGGCTACACCTTC. It specifies CASSQGARDGYTF.

The chain combines TRBV5-6 with TRBJ2-5, with 7 positions matching TRBD2. The CDR3 runs 15 residues. Trimming at V came to 0 bases and at J to 2 bases, leaving 4 bases not matched to a gene. Germline-derived CDR1 and CDR2 are SGHDT and YYEEEE. The CDR3 sequence is CASSLAGGGQETQYF. The CDR3 region has the DNA TGTGCCAGCAGCTTGGCTGGGGGGGGACAAGAGACCCAGTACTTC.

The CDR3 region is CASSLTQDNQPQHF. The CDR3 nucleotides read TGTGCCAGCAGTTTAACACAGGATAATCAGCCCCAGCATTTT. The chain uses TRBV27 and TRBJ1-5; TRBD1 might be the D (5 bases). V was pared by 2 bases and J by 4 bases, with 9 bases between. The CDR3 has 14 residues. Germline CDR1 reads MNHEY; CDR2 reads SMNVEV (reference sequence).

The table lists this clonotype with many counts. This sequence joins TRBV20-1 and TRBJ1-5; 8 nucleotides agree with TRBD1. CDR1 DFQATT and CDR2 SNEGSKA come from the germline V gene (reference sequence). J lost 7 bases, V lost 3 bases, and 8 bases had no gene match. CDR3 length equals 14 residues. The CDR3 region has the DNA TGCAGTGCTAGGGCAGGGGGCGCGGAGCAGCCCCAGCATTTT. Its protein product is CSARAGGAEQPQHF.

This clonotype occurred many times. The rearrangement uses TRBV20-1 and TRBJ2-7, with D perhaps TRBD2 (6 bases). V lost 5 bases to trimming and J lost 0 bases, with 20 bases between them. Germline loops: CDR1 DFQATT, CDR2 SNEGSKA (reference sequence). The CDR3 length is 16 residues. CDR3 sequence reads: CSAQQGLHASSYEQYF. The CDR3 DNA reads TGCAGTGCTCAGCAAGGACTACACGCCTCCTCCTACGAGCAGTACTTC.

Many counts were recorded for this clonotype. The rearrangement joins TRBV10-1 to TRBJ2-5; 9 nucleotides line up with TRBD2. This CDR3 contains 17 residues. Trimming at V came to 8 bases and at J to 5 bases, leaving 18 bases not matched to a gene. The germline CDR1 and CDR2 sequences are WNHNN and SYGVQD (reference sequence). In DNA, the CDR3 is TGCGCCAGCGGAATCCTTCTAGGCGGGAGGGCCAATGAGACCCAGTACTTC. It codes for CASGILLGGRANETQYF.

The V gene is TRBV3-1, the J gene TRBJ1-2; D not certain. Germline lookup yields CDR1 LGHDT and CDR2 YNNKEL (reference sequence). The CDR3 loop spans 13 amino acids. Trimming pared 4 bases from V and 4 bases from J, leaving 10 bases between. The CDR3 DNA is TGTGCCAGCAGCCCCCAAAAGGGCTATGGCTACACCTTC. Protein sequence: CASSPQKGYGYTF.

This clonotype was picked up many times. The chain has TRBV3-1 and TRBJ1-6; a possible D gene is TRBD1 (5 bases). The CDR3 runs to 15 residues. In germline, CDR1 is LGHDT, CDR2 YNNKEL (reference sequence). Between the trimmed V and J ends, which lost 4 bases and 10 bases, there was a span of 17 bases. CDR3 amino acids: CASSPWGGLESPLHF. CDR3 bases: TGTGCCAGCAGCCCCTGGGGGGGTCTTGAGTCACCCCTCCACTTT.

This clonotype was seen repeatedly, ten times or more. The genes are TRBV6-1 and TRBJ2-6, with no clear D. V lost 3 bases and J 4 bases, leaving 10 bases between the germline ends. The CDR3 has 15 amino acids. CDR1 and CDR2 from the germline V gene are MNHNS and SASEGT. The CDR3 DNA sequence: TGTGCCAGCAGTGAGGTCGGCTGGGGGGCCAACGTCCTGACTTTC. As protein: CASSEVGWGANVLTF.

This clonotype was counted ten times or more. The V and J genes are TRBV30 and TRBJ2-5, with D uncertain. The CDR3 is 13 amino acids. Trimming took 3 bases from V and 2 from J, leaving 10 bases between them. Germline CDR1 reads GTSNPN; CDR2 reads SVGIG (reference sequence). The CDR3 sequence is CAWRMGLQETQYF. In DNA, the CDR3 is TGTGCCTGGAGAATGGGGTTACAAGAGACCCAGTACTTC.

This clonotype came up many times. The gene calls are TRBV7-3 and TRBJ2-3; D may match TRBD1 or TRBD2 (5 bases each). V was cut by 2 bases and J by 0 bases, with 9 bases left in between. The length of the CDR3 is 15 residues. Germline CDR1 reads SGHTA; CDR2 reads FQGTGA. CDR3 nucleotides: TGTGCCAGCAGCTTAGTCGGGGCTAGCACAGATACGCAGTATTTT. Residues: CASSLVGASTDTQYF.

Ten or more counts support this clonotype. V is TRBV6-1 and J is TRBJ2-2; D ambiguous. Germline V gene data show CDR1 as MNHNS and CDR2 as SASEGT. This CDR3 comprises 12 residues. Between the trimmed V and J ends, which lost 5 bases and 6 bases, there was a span of 7 bases. The CDR3 bases are TGTGCCAGCAGTACGAGAGCCGGGGAGCTGTTTTTT. As protein: CASSTRAGELFF.

This clonotype has ten or more counts. CDR3 loop: CASSEGGAPPDNEQFF. CDR3 nucleotide sequence: TGTGCCAGCAGTGAAGGGGGCGCCCCTCCAGACAATGAGCAGTTCTTC. V usage is TRBV2 and J usage is TRBJ2-1, with D possibly TRBD1 on 5 matching bases. This CDR3 has 16 residues. Trimming shortened V by 1 base and J by 5 bases, and 15 bases separated the two germline ends. Germline V gene lookup returns CDR1 SNHLY and CDR2 FYNNEI.

The CDR3 DNA reads TGTGCCAGCAGTCTACTAGCGGGAGGCGGCACAGATACGCAGTATTTT. This sequence encodes CASSLLAGGGTDTQYF. This sequence joins TRBV7-2 and TRBJ2-3, with TRBD2 identical over 12 bases. Per germline, CDR1 SGHTA and CDR2 FQGNSA. Losses at the gene ends were 6 bases for V and 1 base for J; bases not matched to a gene: 5. The CDR3 covers 16 residues.

There are many counts of this clonotype. V is TRBV5-1 and J is TRBJ2-3, with 7 bases aligning to TRBD1. Germline CDR1 is SGHRS and CDR2 is YFSETQ. CDR3 size: 15 residues. Trimming cost V 4 bases and J 2 bases; bases outside gene matches: 7. The chain's CDR3 is CASSATGVDTDTQYF. The CDR3 DNA sequence: TGCGCCAGCAGCGCCACAGGGGTGGACACAGATACGCAGTATTTT.

This clonotype was counted many times. The chain has TRBV5-1 and TRBJ1-1; perhaps TRBD1 as D (6 bases). CDR1 is SGHRS, CDR2 YFSETQ, per germline. The CDR3 has 13 amino acids. V lost 3 bases and J 8 bases, leaving 14 bases between the germline ends. The CDR3 DNA is TGCGCCAGCAGCTACTCAGGGGAGAGAGAAGCTTTCTTT. Encoded protein: CASSYSGEREAFF. The complete variable domain, with remaining parts taken from reference TRBV5-1 and TRBJ1-1, reads KAGVTQTPRYLIKTRGQQVTLSCSPISGHRSVSWYQQTPGQGLQFLFEYFSETQRNKGNFPGRFSGRQFSNSRSEMNVSTLELGDSALYLCASSYSGEREAFFGQGTRLTVV.